The T cell receptor (beta chain) described here comes from a study of identical twins. The V and J ends lost 7 bases and 0 bases, in that order; junction bases with no gene match: 7. The CDR3 spans 14 residues. Germline V lookup: CDR1 SQVTM, CDR2 ANQGSEA. Only healthy Caucasians were included as donors. A template switching step contributed a universal primer site, while unique molecular identifiers were present in the cDNA. TCRdb independently ran MiXCR on the 5' RACE reads; one entry per CDR3 protein. Of 350,000 to 500,000 distinct CDR3 sequences in the sample, about 18% were seen once. The sequence derives from a man between 50 and 59 years old in good health. This sequence joins TRBV29-1 and TRBJ1-1; 8 bases match TRBD1. The sample consisted of naive T cells sorted from blood. The CDR3 loop is CSGSPDRVNTEAFF. CDR3 nucleotide sequence: TGCAGCGGATCCCCGGACAGGGTGAACACTGAAGCTTTCTTT. The full variable domain, in which reference TRBV29-1 and TRBJ1-1 provide the parts outside the CDR3, is SAVISQKPSRDICQRGTSLTIQCQVDSQVTMMFWYRQQPGQSLTLIATANQGSEATYESGFVIDKFPISRPNLTFSTLTVSNMSPEDSSIYLCSGSPDRVNTEAFFGQGTRLTVV.